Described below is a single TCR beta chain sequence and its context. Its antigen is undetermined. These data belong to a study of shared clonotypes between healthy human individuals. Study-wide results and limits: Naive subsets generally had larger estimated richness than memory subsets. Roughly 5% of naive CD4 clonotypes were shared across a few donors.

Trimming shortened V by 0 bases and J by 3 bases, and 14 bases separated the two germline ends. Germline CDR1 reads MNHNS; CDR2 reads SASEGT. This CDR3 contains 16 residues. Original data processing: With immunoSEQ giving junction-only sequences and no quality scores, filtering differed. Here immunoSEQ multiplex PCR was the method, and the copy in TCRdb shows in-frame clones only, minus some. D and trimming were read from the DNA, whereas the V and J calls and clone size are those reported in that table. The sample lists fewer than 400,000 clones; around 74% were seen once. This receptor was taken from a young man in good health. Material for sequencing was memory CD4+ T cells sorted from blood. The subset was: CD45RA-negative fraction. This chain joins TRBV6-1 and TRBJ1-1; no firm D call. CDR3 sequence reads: CASSEALGSLDTEAFF. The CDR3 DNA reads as TGTGCCAGCAGTGAAGCTCTCGGGTCACTGGACACTGAAGCTTTCTTT.